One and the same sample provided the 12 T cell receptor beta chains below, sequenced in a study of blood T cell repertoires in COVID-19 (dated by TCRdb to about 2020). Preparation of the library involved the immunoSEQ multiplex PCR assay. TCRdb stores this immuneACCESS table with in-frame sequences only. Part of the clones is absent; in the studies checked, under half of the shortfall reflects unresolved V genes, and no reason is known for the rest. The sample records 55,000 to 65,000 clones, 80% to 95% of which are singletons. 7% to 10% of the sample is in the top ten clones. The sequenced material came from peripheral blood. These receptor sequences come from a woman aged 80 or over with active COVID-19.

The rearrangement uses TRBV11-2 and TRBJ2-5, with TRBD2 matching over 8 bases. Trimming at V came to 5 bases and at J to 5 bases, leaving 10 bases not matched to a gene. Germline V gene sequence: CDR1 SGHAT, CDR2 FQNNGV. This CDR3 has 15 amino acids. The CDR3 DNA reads TGTGCCAGCAGCCCGCTGCGGGAGGTCCCGGAGACCCAGTACTTC. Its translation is CASSPLREVPETQYF.

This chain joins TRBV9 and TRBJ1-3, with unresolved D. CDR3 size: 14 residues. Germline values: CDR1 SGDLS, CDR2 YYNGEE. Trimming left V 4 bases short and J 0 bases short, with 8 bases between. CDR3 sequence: CASSSFSSGNTIYF. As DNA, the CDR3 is TGTGCCAGCAGCTCCTTTTCCTCTGGAAACACCATATATTTT.

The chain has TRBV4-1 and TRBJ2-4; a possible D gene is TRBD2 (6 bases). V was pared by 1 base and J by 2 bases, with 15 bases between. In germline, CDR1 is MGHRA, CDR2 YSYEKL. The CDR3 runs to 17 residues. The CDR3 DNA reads TGCGCCAGCAGCCAAGGACTAGTGGTTGGGTCCAAAAACATTCAGTACTTC. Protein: CASSQGLVVGSKNIQYF.

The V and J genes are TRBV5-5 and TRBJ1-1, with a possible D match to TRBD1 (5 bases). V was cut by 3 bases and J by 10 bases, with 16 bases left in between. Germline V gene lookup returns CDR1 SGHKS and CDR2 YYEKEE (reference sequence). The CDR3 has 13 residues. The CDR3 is CASSWAGRMAAFF. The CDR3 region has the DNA TGTGCCAGCAGCTGGGCGGGGCGAATGGCAGCTTTCTTT.

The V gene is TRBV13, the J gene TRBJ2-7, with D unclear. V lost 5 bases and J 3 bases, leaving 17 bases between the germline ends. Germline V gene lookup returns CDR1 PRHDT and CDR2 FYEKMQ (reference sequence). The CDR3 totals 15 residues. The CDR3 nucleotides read TGTGCCAGCAGCCCCCGTGGCGATCCGGGCTACGAGCAGTACTTC. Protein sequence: CASSPRGDPGYEQYF. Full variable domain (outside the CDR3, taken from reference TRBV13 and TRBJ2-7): AAGVIQSPRHLIKEKRETATLKCYPIPRHDTVYWYQQGPGQDPQFLISFYEKMQSDKGSIPDRFSAQQFSDYHSELNMSSLELGDSALYFCASSPRGDPGYEQYFGPGTRLTVT.

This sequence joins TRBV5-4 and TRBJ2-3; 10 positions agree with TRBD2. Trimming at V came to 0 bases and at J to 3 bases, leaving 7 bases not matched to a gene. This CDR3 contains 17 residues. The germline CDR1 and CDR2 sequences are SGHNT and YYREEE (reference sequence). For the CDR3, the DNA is TGTGCCAGCAGCTTGGGCTCCCTAGCGGGAGAGACAGATACGCAGTATTTT. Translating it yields CASSLGSLAGETDTQYF.

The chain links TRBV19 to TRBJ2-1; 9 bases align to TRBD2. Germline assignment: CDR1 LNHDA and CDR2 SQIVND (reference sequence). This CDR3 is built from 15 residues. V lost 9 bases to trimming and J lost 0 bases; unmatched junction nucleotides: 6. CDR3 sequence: CASGTSTSSYNEQFF. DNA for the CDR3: TGTGCCAGCGGGACTAGCACAAGCTCCTACAATGAGCAGTTCTTC.

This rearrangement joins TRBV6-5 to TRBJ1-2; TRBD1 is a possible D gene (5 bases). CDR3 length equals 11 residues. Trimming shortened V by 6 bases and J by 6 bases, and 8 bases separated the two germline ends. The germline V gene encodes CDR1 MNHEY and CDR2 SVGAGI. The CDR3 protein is CASSQGNGYTF. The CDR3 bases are TGTGCCAGCAGCCAGGGAAATGGCTACACCTTC.

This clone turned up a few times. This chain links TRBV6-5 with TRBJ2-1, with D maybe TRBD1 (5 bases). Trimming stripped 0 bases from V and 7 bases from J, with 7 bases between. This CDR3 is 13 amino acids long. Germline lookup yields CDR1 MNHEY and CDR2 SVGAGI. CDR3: CASSYSRTNEQFF. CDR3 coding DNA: TGTGCCAGCAGTTACTCCAGGACAAATGAGCAGTTCTTC.

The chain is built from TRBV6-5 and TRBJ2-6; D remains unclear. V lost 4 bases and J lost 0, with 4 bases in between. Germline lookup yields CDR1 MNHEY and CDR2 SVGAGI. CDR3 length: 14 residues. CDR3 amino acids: CASSSSSGANVLTF. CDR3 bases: TGTGCCAGCAGTTCCAGCTCTGGGGCCAACGTCCTGACTTTC.

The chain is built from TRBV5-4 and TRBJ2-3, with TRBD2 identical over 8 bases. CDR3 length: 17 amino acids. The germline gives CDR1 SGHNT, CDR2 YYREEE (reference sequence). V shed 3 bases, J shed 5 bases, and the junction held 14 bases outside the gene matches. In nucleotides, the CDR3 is TGTGCCAGCAGCTCGGCTGGCGGGAGGTTTACGGGAGATACGCAGTATTTT. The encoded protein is CASSSAGGRFTGDTQYF. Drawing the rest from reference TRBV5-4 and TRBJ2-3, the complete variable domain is ETGVTQSPTHLIKTRGQQVTLRCSSQSGHNTVSWYQQALGQGPQFIFQYYREEENGRGNFPPRFSGLQFPNYSSELNVNALELDDSALYLCASSSAGGRFTGDTQYFGPGTRLTVL.

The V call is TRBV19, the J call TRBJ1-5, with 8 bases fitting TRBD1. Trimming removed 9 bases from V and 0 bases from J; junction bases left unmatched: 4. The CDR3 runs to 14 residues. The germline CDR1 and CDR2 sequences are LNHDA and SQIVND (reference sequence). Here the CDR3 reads CASHGQGSNQPQHF. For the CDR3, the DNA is TGTGCCAGCCATGGACAGGGTAGCAATCAGCCCCAGCATTTT.